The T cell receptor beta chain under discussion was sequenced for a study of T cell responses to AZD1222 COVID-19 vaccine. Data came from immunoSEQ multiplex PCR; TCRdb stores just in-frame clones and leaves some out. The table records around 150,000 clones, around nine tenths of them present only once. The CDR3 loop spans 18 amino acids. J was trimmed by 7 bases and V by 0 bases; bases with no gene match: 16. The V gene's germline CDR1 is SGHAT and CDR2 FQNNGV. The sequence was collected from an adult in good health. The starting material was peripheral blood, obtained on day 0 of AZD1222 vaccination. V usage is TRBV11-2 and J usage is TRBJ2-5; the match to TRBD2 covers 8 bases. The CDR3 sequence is CASSLDPRGGGPWGTQYF. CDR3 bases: TGTGCCAGCAGCTTAGACCCACGGGGCGGGGGGCCCTGGGGGACCCAGTACTTC. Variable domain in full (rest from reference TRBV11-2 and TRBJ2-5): EAGVAQSPRYKIIEKRQSVAFWCNPISGHATLYWYQQILGQGPKLLIQFQNNGVVDDSQLPKDRFSAERLKGVDSTLKIQPAKLEDSAVYLCASSLDPRGGGPWGTQYFGPGTRLLVL.